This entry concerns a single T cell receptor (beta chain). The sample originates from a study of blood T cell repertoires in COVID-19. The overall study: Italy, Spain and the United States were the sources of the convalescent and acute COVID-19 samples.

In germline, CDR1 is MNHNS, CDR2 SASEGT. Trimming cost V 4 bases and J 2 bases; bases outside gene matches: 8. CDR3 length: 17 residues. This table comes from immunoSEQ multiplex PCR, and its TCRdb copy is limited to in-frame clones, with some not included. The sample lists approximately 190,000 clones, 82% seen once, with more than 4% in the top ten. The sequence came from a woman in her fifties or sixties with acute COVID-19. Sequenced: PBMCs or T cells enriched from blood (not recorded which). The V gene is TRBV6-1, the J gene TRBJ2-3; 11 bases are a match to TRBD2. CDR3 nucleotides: TGTGCCAGCAGTGGGCCTTTACTAGCGGGAGACACAGATACGCAGTATTTT. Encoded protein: CASSGPLLAGDTDTQYF.